This TCR beta chain was sequenced for a study of lymphopenia after photon versus proton radiotherapy. Sequencing used immunoSEQ multiplex PCR; TCRdb keeps in-frame clones, though not all of them. The sample holds fewer than 30,000 clones, about 91% seen once. There are 15 residues in the CDR3. Germline lookup yields CDR1 SGHNT and CDR2 YYREEE (reference sequence). V trimming: 3 bases; J trimming: 7 bases; junction bases outside the gene matches: 7. Material: peripheral blood, obtained from a patient treated with photon-based radiotherapy. The chain carries TRBV5-4 and TRBJ1-6; TRBD1 aligns across 7 bases. The sequence came from a man aged 50-60 years with gastric cancer. CDR3 nucleotide sequence: TGTGCCAGCAGCTCCCGGACAGGAGAGAATTCACCCCTCCACTTT. It is translated as CASSSRTGENSPLHF.